The present entry profiles one T cell receptor beta chain with its context. These data come from a study of shared clonotypes between healthy human individuals. What was sequenced on ten immunoSEQ deep assay plates was unsorted PBMC DNA. TCRdb's copy holds only in-frame clones and misses some; the assay was immunoSEQ multiplex PCR. The profile shows approximately 500,000 clones, approximately 78% of them singletons. With 0 bases removed from V and 3 bases from J, the gap between germline ends came to 15 bases. This CDR3 spans 16 amino acids. Genomic DNA for unsorted samples, which was extracted with the QIAamp DNA Blood Mini kit, came from around 93 million PBMCs.

This chain uses TRBV5-3 with TRBJ1-1; tentative D call: TRBD1 (5 bases). TRBV5-3 belongs to the ORF category, with a function that is uncertain. Input material: PBMCs. This receptor was identified in a middle-aged woman in good health. Some clones in this sample may be carry-over from other donors' samples. The CDR3 sequence is CARSLDGRVRYTEAFF. CDR3 bases: TGTGCCAGAAGCTTGGATGGCAGGGTAAGGTACACTGAAGCTTTCTTT.